Listed below are T cell receptor beta chains from one sample, sequenced in a study of cytomegalovirus exposure and HLA in healthy donors. This table comes from immunoSEQ multiplex PCR, and its TCRdb copy is limited to in-frame clones, with some not included. In the table there are approximately 190,000 clones, under 70% of which are singletons. The sequencing sample was made of PBMCs. These receptors came from a man aged 35 to 55 in good health and CMV-seropositive. Both conserved end residues are part of each CDR3. The order of the fields is J gene, V gene, clone size, D gene, CDR3 protein, CDR3 DNA. D genes are given only for firm matches. Clone size is shown for a subset of rows, as once, few, many or a class of expanded clone.

TRBJ1-1,TRBV6-1,.,.,CASSASRPGEAFF,TGTGCCAGCAGTGCGAGCCGGCCGGGAGAAGCTTTCTTT
TRBJ2-1,TRBV29-1,.,.,CSVYEPEEGHNEQFF,TGCAGCGTTTACGAACCGGAGGAAGGACACAATGAGCAGTTCTTC
TRBJ2-7,TRBV5-4,.,TRBD2,CASSPGGSGGLYEQYF,TGTGCCAGCAGCCCCGGCGGTAGCGGGGGGCTCTACGAGCAGTACTTC
TRBJ2-5,TRBV11-2,.,.,CASSSLQGVGVETQYF,TGTGCCAGCAGCTCCCTCCAAGGTGTAGGGGTAGAGACCCAGTACTTC
TRBJ2-7,TRBV11-2,.,.,CASSLVRQPTYEQYF,TGTGCCAGCAGCTTAGTGCGTCAACCCACCTACGAGCAGTACTTC
TRBJ2-3,TRBV15,.,.,CATSEGLSSADTQYF,TGTGCCACCAGCGAAGGACTGTCCTCCGCAGATACGCAGTATTTT
TRBJ2-3,TRBV7-9,.,TRBD2,CASSPQTSGGNTQYF,TGTGCCAGCAGCCCCCAGACTAGCGGGGGGAATACGCAGTATTTT
TRBJ2-7,TRBV6-5,.,.,CASSEVRGEQYF,TGTGCCAGCAGTGAAGTCAGGGGAGAGCAGTACTTC
TRBJ2-3,TRBV29-1,.,.,CSVELADTQYF,TGCAGCGTCGAACTTGCAGATACGCAGTATTTT
TRBJ2-7,TRBV5-1,few,TRBD1,CASSSGQGGYEQYF,TGCGCCAGCAGCTCGGGACAGGGTGGCTACGAGCAGTACTTC
TRBJ2-5,TRBV9,.,.,CASSVDGWETQYF,TGTGCCAGCAGCGTAGACGGGTGGGAGACCCAGTACTTC
TRBJ1-4,TRBV6-5,once,.,CASSSQGITGEKLFF,TGTGCCAGCAGTTCGCAGGGGATCACGGGTGAAAAACTGTTTTTT
TRBJ2-3,TRBV4-1,.,TRBD2,CASSPEFREAGGVEDTQYF,TGCGCCAGCAGCCCGGAGTTTAGGGAAGCGGGGGGTGTGGAGGATACGCAGTATTTT
TRBJ2-2,TRBV6-5,.,.,CASSTLFGTTGELFF,TGTGCCAGCAGTACCCTGTTCGGGACAACCGGGGAGCTGTTTTTT
TRBJ1-5,TRBV19,few,.,CASSMWGQATNQPQHF,TGTGCCAGTAGTATGTGGGGACAAGCGACCAATCAGCCCCAGCATTTT
TRBJ2-1,TRBV11-2,.,.,CASSLGSTGYNEQFF,TGTGCCAGCAGCCTAGGGTCTACAGGGTACAATGAGCAGTTCTTC
TRBJ2-3,TRBV7-3,.,.,CASSQEGDTDTQYF,TGTGCCAGCAGTCAAGAGGGGGACACAGATACGCAGTATTTT
TRBJ1-6,TRBV27,.,.,CASRRGPNPGSYNSPLHF,TGTGCCAGCAGGCGGGGACCAAACCCGGGCTCCTATAATTCACCCCTCCACTTT
TRBJ2-2,TRBV2,few,.,CASSDGGRGTGELFF,TGTGCCAGCAGTGACGGGGGGCGCGGGACCGGGGAGCTGTTTTTT
TRBJ2-3,TRBV6-5,.,.,CASRLVDSTDTQYF,TGTGCCAGCAGGCTAGTCGATAGCACAGATACGCAGTATTTT
TRBJ1-2,TRBV18,.,TRBD1,CASSQDRNYGYTF,TGTGCCAGCTCCCAGGACAGGAACTATGGCTACACCTTC
TRBJ2-7,TRBV28,.,TRBD2,CASNPIAGTSGDEQYF,TGTGCCAGCAACCCAATTGCCGGGACTAGCGGGGACGAGCAGTACTTC
TRBJ2-7,TRBV18,.,.,CASSEGGLEQYF,TGTGCCAGCTCAGAGGGCGGGCTCGAGCAGTACTTC
TRBJ1-4,TRBV5-1,few,.,CASSLDGEKLFF,TGCGCCAGCAGCTTGGACGGTGAAAAACTGTTTTTT
TRBJ1-1,TRBV7-9,.,TRBD1,CASSLSGTGVATEAFF,TGTGCCAGCAGCTTATCCGGGACAGGGGTGGCCACTGAAGCTTTCTTT
TRBJ2-7,TRBV12-5,.,TRBD2,CASGSLAVGTTSYEQYF,TGTGCTAGTGGTTCACTCGCGGTTGGGACTACCTCCTACGAGCAGTACTTC
TRBJ1-1,TRBV6-5,few,TRBD1,CASSQGARTEAFF,TGTGCCAGCAGCCAGGGGGCGCGTACTGAAGCTTTCTTT
TRBJ1-2,TRBV7-9,.,TRBD1,CASSHHGQDYGYTF,TGTGCCAGCAGCCACCACGGACAGGACTATGGCTACACCTTC
TRBJ2-1,TRBV5-1,.,TRBD1,CASSSVRQGNEQFF,TGCGCCAGCAGCTCGGTAAGACAGGGGAATGAGCAGTTCTTC
TRBJ2-7,TRBV27,.,TRBD1,CASNERGGHRSYEQYF,TGTGCCAGCAACGAGAGAGGGGGCCATCGGTCCTACGAGCAGTACTTC
TRBJ1-6,TRBV13,.,TRBD1,CASSEPGQNNSPLHF,TGTGCCAGCAGCGAACCGGGACAGAATAATTCACCCCTCCACTTT
TRBJ2-2,TRBV2,few,.,CASSVQGAGELFF,TGTGCCAGCAGTGTACAGGGTGCCGGGGAGCTGTTTTTT
TRBJ2-7,TRBV5-5,.,.,CASSSRGNYLYEQYF,TGTGCCAGCAGCTCCAGGGGCAACTATCTCTACGAGCAGTACTTC
TRBJ1-5,TRBV6-6,.,.,CASGVLQDSNQPQHF,TGTGCCAGCGGTGTCCTACAGGATAGCAATCAGCCCCAGCATTTT
TRBJ1-2,TRBV2,.,TRBD1,CASSVLRGDNCGYTF,TGTGCCAGCAGTGTGCTCAGGGGGGACAATTGTGGCTACACCTTC
TRBJ1-2,TRBV11-3,.,TRBD1,CASSFRFKGGATGYTF,TGTGCCAGCAGCTTTCGGTTCAAAGGGGGCGCGACCGGCTACACCTTC
TRBJ1-2,TRBV27,.,.,CASSPLEVRASYGYTF,TGTGCCAGCAGTCCCCTAGAGGTTCGTGCATCCTATGGCTACACCTTC
TRBJ1-3,TRBV6-1,.,.,CASSLGVPSGNTIYF,TGTGCCAGCAGTCTCGGGGTTCCGTCTGGAAACACCATATATTTT
TRBJ1-1,TRBV7-3,.,TRBD1,CASSLRQGGTEAFF,TGTGCCAGCAGCTTAAGGCAGGGGGGCACTGAAGCTTTCTTT
TRBJ1-1,TRBV7-2,.,.,CASSRGGSGEAFF,TGTGCCAGCAGTCGGGGGGGTTCAGGTGAAGCTTTCTTT